This T cell receptor (beta chain) was sequenced in a study of human T cells and chemical hapten exposure. Study-wide findings and caveats: Large CDR3 similarity clusters arose significantly more often from expanded TCRs than from controls. Sensitizing with DPC caused no change in TCRs above 1 in 1000 frequency. Because all patients had alopecia, their immune responses might differ from healthy ones.

The CDR3 has 12 amino acids. The germline V gene has CDR1 KGHDR and CDR2 SFDVKD. With 0 bases removed from V and 8 bases from J, the gap between germline ends came to 5 bases. Note on this clonotype: As yet, its antigen is unknown.

Time point reported: patch test 1, 2 weeks after DPC sensitization. The treatment was: therapeutic diphenylcyclopropenone sensitization with weekly scalp DPC. Unfractionated whole blood served as the source for total RNA extraction. TCRdb independently ran MiXCR on the RACE reads; one entry per CDR3 protein. This sample carries about 56,000 distinct CDR3 sequences, 9.3% of them seen once, and the ten largest clones take 10% to 15%. This chain uses TRBV24-1 with TRBJ2-3; D not certain. The origin of this receptor is a woman aged 40 to 50 with alopecia areata. Some clones in this sample may be carry-over from other donors' samples. Sequenced here: whole blood, sampled in connection with sensitization to the hapten diphenylcyclopropenone (DPC). CDR3 in amino acids: CATSDLVGTQYF. The CDR3 DNA is TGTGCCACCAGTGATTTGGTCGGTACGCAGTATTTT.